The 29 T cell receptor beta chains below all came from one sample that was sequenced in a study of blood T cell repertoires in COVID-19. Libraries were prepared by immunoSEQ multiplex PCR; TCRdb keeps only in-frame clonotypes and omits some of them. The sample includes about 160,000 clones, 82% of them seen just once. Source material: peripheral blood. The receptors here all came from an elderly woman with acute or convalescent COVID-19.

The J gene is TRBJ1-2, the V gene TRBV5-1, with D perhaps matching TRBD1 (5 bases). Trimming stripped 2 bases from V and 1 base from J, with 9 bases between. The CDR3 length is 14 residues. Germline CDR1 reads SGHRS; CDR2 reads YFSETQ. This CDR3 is CASSFDSLNYGYTF. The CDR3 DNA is TGCGCCAGCAGCTTTGACAGCCTTAACTATGGCTACACCTTC.

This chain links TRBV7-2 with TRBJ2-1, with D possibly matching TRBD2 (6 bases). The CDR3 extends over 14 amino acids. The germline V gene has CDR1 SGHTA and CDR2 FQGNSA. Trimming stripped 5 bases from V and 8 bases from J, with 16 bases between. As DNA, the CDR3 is TGTGCCAGCAGCATTAGTAGGAGGGGCGATGAGCAGTTCTTC. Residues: CASSISRRGDEQFF.

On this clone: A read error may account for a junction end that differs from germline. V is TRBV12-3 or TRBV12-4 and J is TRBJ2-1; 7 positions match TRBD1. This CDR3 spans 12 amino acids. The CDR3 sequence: CASSLAGTARLF. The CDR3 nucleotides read TGTGCCAGCAGTTTAGCCGGGACAGCCCGGCTCTTC.

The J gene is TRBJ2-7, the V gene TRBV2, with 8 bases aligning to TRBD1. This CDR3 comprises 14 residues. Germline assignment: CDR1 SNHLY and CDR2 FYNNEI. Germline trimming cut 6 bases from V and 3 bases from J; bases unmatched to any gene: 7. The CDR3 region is CASRGDRTLYEQYF. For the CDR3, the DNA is TGTGCCAGCAGGGGGGACAGGACCCTCTACGAGCAGTACTTC. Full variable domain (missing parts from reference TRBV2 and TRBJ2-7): EPEVTQTPSHQVTQMGQEVILRCVPISNHLYFYWYRQILGQKVEFLVSFYNNEISEKSEIFDDQFSVERPDGSNFTLKIRSTKLEDSAMYFCASRGDRTLYEQYFGPGTRLTVT.

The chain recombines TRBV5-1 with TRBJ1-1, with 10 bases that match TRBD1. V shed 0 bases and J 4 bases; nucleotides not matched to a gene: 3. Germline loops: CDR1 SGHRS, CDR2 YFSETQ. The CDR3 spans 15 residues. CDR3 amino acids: CASSLGDRGSTEAFF. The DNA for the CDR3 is TGCGCCAGCAGCTTGGGGGACAGGGGATCCACTGAAGCTTTCTTT.

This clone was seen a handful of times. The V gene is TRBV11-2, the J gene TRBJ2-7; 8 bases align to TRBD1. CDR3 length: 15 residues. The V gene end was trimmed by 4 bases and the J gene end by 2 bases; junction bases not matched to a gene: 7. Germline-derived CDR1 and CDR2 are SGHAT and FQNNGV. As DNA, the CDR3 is TGTGCCAGCAGCTCACACGGGACAGGTGCCTACGAGCAGTACTTC. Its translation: CASSSHGTGAYEQYF.

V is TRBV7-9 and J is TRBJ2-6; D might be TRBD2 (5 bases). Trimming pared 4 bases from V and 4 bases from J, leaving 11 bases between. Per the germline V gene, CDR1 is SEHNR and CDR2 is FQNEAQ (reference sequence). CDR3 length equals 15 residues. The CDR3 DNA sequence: TGTGCCAGCAGCTCAGGAGGTTCAGGGGCCAACGTCCTGACTTTC. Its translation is CASSSGGSGANVLTF.

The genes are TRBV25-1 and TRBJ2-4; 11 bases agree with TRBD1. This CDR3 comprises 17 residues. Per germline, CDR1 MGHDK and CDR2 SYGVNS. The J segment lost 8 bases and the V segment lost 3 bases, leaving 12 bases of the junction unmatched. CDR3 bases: TGTGCCAGCAGTGATCCGATACCCGGGACAGGGGGGGACATTCAGTACTTC. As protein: CASSDPIPGTGGDIQYF. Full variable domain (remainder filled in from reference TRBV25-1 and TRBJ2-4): EADIYQTPRYLVIGTGKKITLECSQTMGHDKMYWYQQDPGMELHLIHYSYGVNSTEKGDLSSESTVSRIRTEHFPLTLESARPSHTSQYLCASSDPIPGTGGDIQYFGAGTRLSVL.

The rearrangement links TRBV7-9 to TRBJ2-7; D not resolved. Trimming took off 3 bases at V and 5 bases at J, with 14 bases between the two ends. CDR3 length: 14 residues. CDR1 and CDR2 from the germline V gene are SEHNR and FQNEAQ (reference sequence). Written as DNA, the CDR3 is TGTGCCAGCAGCTTCAGCACAGCCGTGGACGAGCAGTACTTC. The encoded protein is CASSFSTAVDEQYF.

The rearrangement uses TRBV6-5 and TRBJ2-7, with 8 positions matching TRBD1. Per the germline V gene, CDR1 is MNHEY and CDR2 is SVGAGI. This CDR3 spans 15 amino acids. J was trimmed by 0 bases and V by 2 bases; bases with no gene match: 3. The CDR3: CASSYGGQDSYEQYF. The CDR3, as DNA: TGTGCCAGCAGTTACGGGGGACAGGACTCCTACGAGCAGTACTTC.

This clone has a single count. The CDR3 sequence: CAWSVRPSGYTGELFF. CDR3 DNA sequence: TGTGCCTGGAGCGTAAGACCTAGCGGTTACACCGGGGAGCTGTTTTTT. This rearrangement joins TRBV30 to TRBJ2-2; 7 positions match TRBD2. This CDR3 has 16 residues. Looked up from germline, CDR1 is GTSNPN and CDR2 is SVGIG (reference sequence). Unmatched junction bases numbered 10, after V lost 3 bases and J lost 3 bases.

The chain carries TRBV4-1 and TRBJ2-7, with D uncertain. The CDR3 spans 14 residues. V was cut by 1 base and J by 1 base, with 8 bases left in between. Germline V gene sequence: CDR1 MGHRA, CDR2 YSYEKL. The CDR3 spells CASSQGFRSYEQYF. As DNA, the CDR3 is TGCGCCAGCAGCCAAGGTTTCCGGTCCTACGAGCAGTACTTC.

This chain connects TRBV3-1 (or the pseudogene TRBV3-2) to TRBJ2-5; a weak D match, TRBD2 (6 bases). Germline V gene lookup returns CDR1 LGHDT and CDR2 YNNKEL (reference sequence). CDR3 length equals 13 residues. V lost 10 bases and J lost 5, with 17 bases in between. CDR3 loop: CATSDRGAETQYF. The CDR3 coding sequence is TGTGCCACCTCAGACCGCGGGGCGGAGACCCAGTACTTC.

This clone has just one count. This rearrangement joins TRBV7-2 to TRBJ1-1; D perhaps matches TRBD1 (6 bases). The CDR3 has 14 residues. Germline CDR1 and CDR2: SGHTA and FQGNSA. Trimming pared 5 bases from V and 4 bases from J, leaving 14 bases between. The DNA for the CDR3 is TGTGCCAGCAGCGTGTACAGGGAATCCACTGAAGCTTTCTTT. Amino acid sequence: CASSVYRESTEAFF.

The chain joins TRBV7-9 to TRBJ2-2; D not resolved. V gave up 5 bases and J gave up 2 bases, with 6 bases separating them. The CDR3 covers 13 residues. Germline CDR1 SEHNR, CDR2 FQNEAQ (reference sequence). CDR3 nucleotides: TGTGCCAGCAGCGTTACTAACACCGGGGAGCTGTTTTTT. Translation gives CASSVTNTGELFF.

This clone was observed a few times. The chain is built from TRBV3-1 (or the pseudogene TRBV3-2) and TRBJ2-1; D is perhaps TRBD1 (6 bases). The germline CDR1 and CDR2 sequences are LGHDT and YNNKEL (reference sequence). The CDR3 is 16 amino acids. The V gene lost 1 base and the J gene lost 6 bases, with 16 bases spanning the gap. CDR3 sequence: CASSQGAGARLNEQFF. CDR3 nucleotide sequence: TGTGCCAGCAGCCAAGGGGCAGGGGCCAGACTCAATGAGCAGTTCTTC.

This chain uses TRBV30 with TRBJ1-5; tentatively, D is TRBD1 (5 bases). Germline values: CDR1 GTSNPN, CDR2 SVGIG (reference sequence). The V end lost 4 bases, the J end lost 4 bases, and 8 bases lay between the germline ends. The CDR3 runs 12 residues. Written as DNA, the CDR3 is TGTGCCTGGAACCAGGGAAATCAGCCCCAGCATTTT. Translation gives CAWNQGNQPQHF.

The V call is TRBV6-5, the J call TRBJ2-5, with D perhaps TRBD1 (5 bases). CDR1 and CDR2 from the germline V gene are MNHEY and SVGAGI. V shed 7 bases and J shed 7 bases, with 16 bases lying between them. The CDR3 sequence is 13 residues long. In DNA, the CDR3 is TGTGCCAGCACCCCGCAGGGTATCGGGACCCAGTACTTC. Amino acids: CASTPQGIGTQYF.

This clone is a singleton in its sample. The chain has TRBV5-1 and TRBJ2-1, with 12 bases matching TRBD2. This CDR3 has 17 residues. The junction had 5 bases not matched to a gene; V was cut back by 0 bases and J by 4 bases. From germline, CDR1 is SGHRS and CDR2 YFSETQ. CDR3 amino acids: CASSLGLAGGRYNEQFF. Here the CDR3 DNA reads TGCGCCAGCAGCTTGGGGCTAGCGGGAGGGAGGTACAATGAGCAGTTCTTC.

CDR3 sequence (DNA): TGTGCCAGCAGCCCCCGACTAGCGGGGTCCTACGAGCAGTACTTC. Translation gives CASSPRLAGSYEQYF. The genes are TRBV7-2 and TRBJ2-7, with TRBD2 matching 11 bases. From germline, CDR1 is SGHTA and CDR2 FQGNSA. J gave up 1 base and V 5 bases, and 4 bases lay outside the gene matches. The CDR3 extends over 15 amino acids.

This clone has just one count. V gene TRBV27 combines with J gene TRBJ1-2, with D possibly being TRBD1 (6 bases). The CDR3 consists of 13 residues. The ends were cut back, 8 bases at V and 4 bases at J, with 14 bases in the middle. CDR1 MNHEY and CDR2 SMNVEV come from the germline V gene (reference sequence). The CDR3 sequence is CASSRGIGYGYTF. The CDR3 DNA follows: TGTGCCAGCTCCAGGGGTATTGGCTATGGCTACACCTTC.

The CDR3 sequence: CAWGPSMSSQPQHF. The CDR3, as DNA: TGTGCCTGGGGCCCCTCAATGTCGAGCCAGCCCCAGCATTTT. The chain joins TRBV30 to TRBJ1-5; no firm D call. Trimming removed 5 bases from V and 7 bases from J, with 18 bases in between. The CDR3 loop spans 14 amino acids. Germline CDR1 is GTSNPN and CDR2 is SVGIG (reference sequence).

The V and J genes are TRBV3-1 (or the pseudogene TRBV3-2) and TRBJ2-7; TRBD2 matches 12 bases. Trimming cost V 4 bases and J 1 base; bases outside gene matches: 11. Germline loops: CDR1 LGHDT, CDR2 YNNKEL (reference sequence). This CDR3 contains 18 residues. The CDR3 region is CASSPSSSGRGPSYEQYF. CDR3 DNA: TGTGCCAGCAGCCCTTCCTCTAGCGGGAGGGGCCCATCCTACGAGCAGTACTTC.

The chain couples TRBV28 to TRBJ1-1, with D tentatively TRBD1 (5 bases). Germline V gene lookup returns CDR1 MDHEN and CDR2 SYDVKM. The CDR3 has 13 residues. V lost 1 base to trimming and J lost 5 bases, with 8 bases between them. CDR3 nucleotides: TGTGCCAGCAGTTTATTGGGGGGAACTGAAGCTTTCTTT. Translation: CASSLLGGTEAFF.

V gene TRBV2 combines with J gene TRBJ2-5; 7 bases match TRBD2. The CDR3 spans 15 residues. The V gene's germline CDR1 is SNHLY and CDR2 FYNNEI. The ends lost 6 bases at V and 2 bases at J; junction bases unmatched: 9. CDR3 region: CASSPGSGLQETQYF. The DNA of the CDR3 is TGTGCCAGCAGCCCCGGTTCGGGACTACAAGAGACCCAGTACTTC.

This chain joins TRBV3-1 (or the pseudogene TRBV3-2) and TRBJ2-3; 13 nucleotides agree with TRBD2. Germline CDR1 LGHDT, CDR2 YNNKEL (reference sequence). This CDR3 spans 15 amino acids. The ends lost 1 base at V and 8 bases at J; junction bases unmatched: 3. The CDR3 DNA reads TGTGCCAGCAGCCAAGGGACTAGCGGGAGAAGTACGCAGTATTTT. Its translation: CASSQGTSGRSTQYF.

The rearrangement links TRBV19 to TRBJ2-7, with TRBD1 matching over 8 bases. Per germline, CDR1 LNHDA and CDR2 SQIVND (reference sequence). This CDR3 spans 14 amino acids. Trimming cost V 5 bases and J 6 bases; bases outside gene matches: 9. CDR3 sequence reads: CASSSGGQVGEQYF. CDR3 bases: TGTGCCAGTAGTTCAGGGGGACAGGTGGGCGAGCAGTACTTC.

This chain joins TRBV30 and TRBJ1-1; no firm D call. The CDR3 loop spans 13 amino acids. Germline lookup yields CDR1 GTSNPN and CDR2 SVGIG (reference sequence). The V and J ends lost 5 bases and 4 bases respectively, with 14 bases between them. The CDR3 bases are TGTGCCTGGGTGTCTGCAGGATTCACTGAAGCTTTCTTT. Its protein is CAWVSAGFTEAFF.

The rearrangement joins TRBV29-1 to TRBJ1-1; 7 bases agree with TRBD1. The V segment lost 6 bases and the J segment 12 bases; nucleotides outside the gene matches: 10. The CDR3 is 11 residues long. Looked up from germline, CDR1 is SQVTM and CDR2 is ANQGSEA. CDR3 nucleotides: TGCAGCGTCGTGGGAGCACAGGGGACTTTCTTT. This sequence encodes CSVVGAQGTFF. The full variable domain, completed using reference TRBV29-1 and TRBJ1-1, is SAVISQKPSRDICQRGTSLTIQCQVDSQVTMMFWYRQQPGQSLTLIATANQGSEATYESGFVIDKFPISRPNLTFSTLTVSNMSPEDSSIYLCSVVGAQGTFFGQGTRLTVV.